This T cell receptor beta chain originates from a study of blood T cell repertoires in COVID-19. The wider study: T cells, B-cell-depleted T cells, or PBMCs provided the cDNA or gDNA that served as material.

Here immunoSEQ multiplex PCR was the method, and the copy in TCRdb shows in-frame clones only, minus some. The table has a few hundred thousand clones, 70% to 90% seen once. The CDR3 runs 15 residues. After removal of 2 bases from V and 4 bases from J, the junction contained 7 bases not matched to a gene. From germline, CDR1 is MNHEY and CDR2 SMNVEV (reference sequence). This receptor was taken from a woman aged 18 to 35 who had recovered from COVID-19. The chain carries TRBV27 and TRBJ2-7, with TRBD1 matching over 8 bases. The sample taken for sequencing was PBMCs or T cells enriched from blood (not recorded which). The chain's CDR3 is CASSLNDRGGYEQYF. CDR3 coding DNA: TGTGCCAGCAGTTTAAACGACAGGGGAGGTTACGAGCAGTACTTC.